This T cell receptor (beta chain) originates from a study of cytomegalovirus exposure and HLA in healthy donors. Looking at the study overall: Ancestry clustering placed about four fifths of some 400 genotyped donors in the Caucasian-associated cluster.

Broader study findings: Common viral pathogens (according to a later analysis) appeared linked to several of the most significant clusters. A later analysis associated approximately 17,000 TCR beta sequences with HLA alleles at a 0.05 false discovery rate.

These donors counted as nominally healthy when sampled, but unrecorded immune exposures were likely. Amplification used 60 Vbeta primers and 13 Jbeta primers. The assay was immunoSEQ multiplex PCR, and TCRdb's table has in-frame clones only and misses some. The table includes 90,000 to 150,000 clones, roughly 80% detected once. The germline gives CDR1 SGHAT, CDR2 FQDESV (reference sequence). The V and J ends lost 4 bases and 5 bases respectively, with 11 bases between them. The CDR3 is 13 residues long. This clone came up once. Its antigen remains unknown. Specimen: PBMCs. The source of this sequence is a man aged 50 or older in good health and CMV-seronegative. This chain joins TRBV11-1 and TRBJ2-5; D gene ambiguous. This CDR3 is CASSSRIRETQYF. The DNA for the CDR3 is TGTGCCAGCAGCTCCCGTATCAGGGAGACCCAGTACTTC.